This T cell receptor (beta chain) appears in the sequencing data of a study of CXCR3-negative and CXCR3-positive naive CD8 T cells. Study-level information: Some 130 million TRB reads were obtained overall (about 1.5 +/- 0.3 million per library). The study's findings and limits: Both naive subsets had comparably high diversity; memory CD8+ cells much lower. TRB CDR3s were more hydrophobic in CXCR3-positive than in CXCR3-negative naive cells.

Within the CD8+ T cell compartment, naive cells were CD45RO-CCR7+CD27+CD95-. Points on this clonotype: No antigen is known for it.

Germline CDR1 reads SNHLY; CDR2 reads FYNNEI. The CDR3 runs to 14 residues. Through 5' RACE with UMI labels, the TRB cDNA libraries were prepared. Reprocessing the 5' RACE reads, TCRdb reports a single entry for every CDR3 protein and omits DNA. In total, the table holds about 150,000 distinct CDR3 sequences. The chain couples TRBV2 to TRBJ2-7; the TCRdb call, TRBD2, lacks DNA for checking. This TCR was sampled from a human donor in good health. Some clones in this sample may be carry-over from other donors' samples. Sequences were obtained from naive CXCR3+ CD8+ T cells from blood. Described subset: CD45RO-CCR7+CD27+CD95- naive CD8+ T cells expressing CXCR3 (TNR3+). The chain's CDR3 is CASSASGGAYEQYF.